Listed here are 23 T cell receptor beta chains from one sample, sequenced in a study of T cell repertoires in cytomegalovirus infection. TCRdb re-analysed the reads in MiXCR, keeping a single row per CDR3 protein. The table includes about 830,000 distinct CDR3 sequences, 32% detected once. Their antigen targets remain unknown. The source material was cultured CD8+ T cells from PBMCs, sampled from culture after CMV antigen stimulation. These receptors were collected from a human donor in good health (CMV status not recorded). Some clones in this sample may be carry-over from other donors' samples.

The chain joins TRBV12-5 to TRBJ2-5; D possibly corresponds to TRBD1 (5 bases). Trimming removed 0 bases at V and 1 base at J, with 6 bases between. Germline V gives CDR1 LGHNT, CDR2 FRNRAP. This CDR3 region has 14 residues. In DNA, the CDR3 is TGTGCTAGTGGTTTGGTGGGGCCCCAAGAGACCCAGTACTTC. This codes for CASGLVGPQETQYF.

This clonotype appeared many times. The chain has TRBV7-2 and TRBJ2-4; 9 bases map to TRBD2. Germline CDR1 and CDR2: SGHTA and FQGNSA. This CDR3 has 17 residues. Unmatched junction bases numbered 9, after V lost 5 bases and J lost 1 base. The CDR3 is CASSDSLAGVAKNIQYF. In DNA, the CDR3 is TGTGCCAGCAGCGACAGCTTAGCGGGGGTGGCCAAAAACATTCAGTACTTC.

This clonotype appeared a few times. V usage is TRBV9 and J usage is TRBJ2-1; 8 nucleotides align to TRBD2. J was trimmed by 2 bases and V by 0 bases; bases with no gene match: 4. Germline CDR1 and CDR2: SGDLS and YYNGEE. CDR3 length: 16 residues. This CDR3 reads CASSVATGGAYNEQFF. In DNA, the CDR3 is TGTGCCAGCAGCGTAGCTACCGGGGGGGCCTACAATGAGCAGTTCTTC.

The rearrangement links TRBV7-9 to TRBJ1-5, with 7 bases fitting TRBD1. The germline V gene has CDR1 SEHNR and CDR2 FQNEAQ (reference sequence). The CDR3 is 15 residues long. V shed 5 bases, J shed 3 bases, and the junction held 7 bases outside the gene matches. DNA of the CDR3: TGTGCCAGCAGCATATCAGGGGGAGACAATCAGCCCCAGCATTTT. Translation: CASSISGGDNQPQHF.

This chain joins TRBV4-3 and TRBJ1-2, with TRBD1 matching over 7 bases. The CDR3 totals 16 residues. In germline, CDR1 is LGHNA, CDR2 YSLEER. V dropped 3 bases and J dropped 6; count of bases not matched to a gene: 13. The CDR3 bases are TGCGCCAGCAGCCAGTTTGGGACAGCCGGGGGGGATGGCTACACCTTC. As protein: CASSQFGTAGGDGYTF.

This clonotype was detected a few times. The chain is built from TRBV7-9 and TRBJ2-5, with D perhaps TRBD2 (5 bases). From germline, CDR1 is SEHNR and CDR2 FQNEAQ (reference sequence). The CDR3 spans 17 residues. Trimming pared 3 bases from V and 5 bases from J, leaving 22 bases between. The DNA of the CDR3 is TGTGCCAGCAGCTTCCACCCGATCCAGGAGCCTAGCGAGACCCAGTACTTC. Amino acids: CASSFHPIQEPSETQYF. Based on the CDR3 plus reference TRBV7-9 and TRBJ2-5, the full variable domain is DTGVSQNPRHKITKRGQNVTFRCDPISEHNRLYWYRQTLGQGPEFLTYFQNEAQLEKSRLLSDRFSAERPKGSFSTLEIQRTEQGDSAMYLCASSFHPIQEPSETQYFGPGTRLLVL.

This clonotype occurred a few times. The chain employs TRBV6-2 or TRBV6-3 and TRBJ1-5; a weak D match, TRBD1 (5 bases). The V gene lost 2 bases and the J gene lost 5 bases, with 10 bases spanning the gap. This CDR3 has 14 residues. The germline V gene encodes CDR1 MNHEY and CDR2 SVGEGT. CDR3 sequence (DNA): TGTGCCAGCAGTTACGGCCGGGGGGATCAGCCCCAGCATTTT. Translated, it gives CASSYGRGDQPQHF.

This clonotype was observed at least ten times. The CDR3 reads CSVATTRAGEKLFF. In DNA form, the CDR3 reads TGCAGCGTTGCGACGACCCGCGCGGGGGAAAAACTGTTTTTT. The chain couples TRBV29-1 to TRBJ1-4; D is ambiguous. Trimming left V 4 bases short and J 8 bases short, with 17 bases between. Germline CDR1 SQVTM, CDR2 ANQGSEA. This CDR3 spans 14 amino acids. Variable domain in full (rest from reference TRBV29-1 and TRBJ1-4): SAVISQKPSRDICQRGTSLTIQCQVDSQVTMMFWYRQQPGQSLTLIATANQGSEATYESGFVIDKFPISRPNLTFSTLTVSNMSPEDSSIYLCSVATTRAGEKLFFGSGTQLSVL.

This chain uses TRBV27 with TRBJ2-3; 12 bases are a match to TRBD2. Germline V gives CDR1 MNHEY, CDR2 SMNVEV (reference sequence). The CDR3 is 16 amino acids. Trimming at V came to 3 bases and at J to 5 bases, leaving 6 bases not matched to a gene. The DNA for the CDR3 is TGTGCCAGCAGTTTGGCTAGCGGGGGGGTGGGAGATACGCAGTATTTT. Translation gives CASSLASGGVGDTQYF.

This clonotype was counted only a few times. This rearrangement joins TRBV6-6 to TRBJ1-1; perhaps TRBD1 as D (5 bases). The CDR3 has 14 amino acids. Germline V CDR1 and CDR2: MNHNY, SVGAGI (reference sequence). Trimming removed 7 bases at V and 5 bases at J, with 17 bases between. The CDR3 nucleotides are TGTGCCAGCACTACGACAGCGCTGGGGACTGAAGCTTTCTTT. It encodes CASTTTALGTEAFF.

This clonotype was found a few times. The chain has TRBV6-2 or TRBV6-3 and TRBJ2-7, with D perhaps being TRBD1 or TRBD2 (7 bases each). The germline V and J ends were trimmed by 5 bases and 2 bases, with 22 bases remaining between them. Germline CDR1 reads MNHEY; CDR2 reads SVGEGT. This CDR3 region has 17 residues. As DNA, the CDR3 is TGTGCCAGCAGTCCTAGCGGACAGGCGCTTAGCGCCTACGAGCAGTACGTC. Translation gives CASSPSGQALSAYEQYV.

On this clonotype itself: A read error is possible here, since a much larger clone lies one base away. V usage is TRBV28 and J usage is TRBJ1-1; D ambiguous. Germline loops: CDR1 MDHEN, CDR2 SYDVKM. Trimming shortened V by 0 bases and J by 1 base, and 15 bases separated the two germline ends. This CDR3 spans 17 amino acids. The DNA for the CDR3 is TGTGCCAGCAGTTTATGGGGTACCATAAGCGGGAACACTGAAGCTTTCTTT. As protein: CASSLWGTISGNTEAFF.

The chain has TRBV11-2 and TRBJ2-7; D uncertain. The CDR3 sequence is 12 residues long. From germline, CDR1 is SGHAT and CDR2 FQNNGV. Trimming removed 5 bases at V and 2 bases at J, with 7 bases between. The CDR3 DNA sequence: TGTGCCAGCAGCAGAGTACCCTACGAGCAGTACGTC. It codes for CASSRVPYEQYV.

The J gene is TRBJ2-1, the V gene TRBV24-1, with 7 bases aligning to TRBD1. The CDR3 sequence is 17 residues long. Trimming took 6 bases from V and 0 from J; bases not matched to a gene: 10. Germline loops: CDR1 KGHDR, CDR2 SFDVKD. For the CDR3, the DNA is TGTGCCACCAGTTCAATCCGGGACAGAGCCTCCTACAATGAGCAGTTCTTC. This codes for CATSSIRDRASYNEQFF.

This clonotype appeared once. The CDR3 here is CASSTSDGEQFF. CDR3 DNA sequence: TGTGCCAGTAGTACCTCGGACGGAGAGCAGTTCTTC. V gene TRBV19 combines with J gene TRBJ2-1; D ambiguous. Per germline, CDR1 LNHDA and CDR2 SQIVND (reference sequence). The CDR3 is 12 amino acids. Deletions cut 4 bases from V and 10 bases from J, with 11 bases between.

The chain employs TRBV2 and TRBJ1-5; D possibly corresponds to TRBD1 (6 bases). CDR1 is SNHLY, CDR2 FYNNEI, per germline. Trimming removed 5 bases at V and 0 bases at J, with 14 bases between. The CDR3 runs 16 residues. The CDR3: CASSPRGPNSNQPQHF. The CDR3 DNA sequence: TGTGCCAGCAGTCCCAGGGGACCGAATAGCAATCAGCCCCAGCATTTT.

The CDR3 sequence is CASSFSGDQLGGPNFYGYTF. Written as DNA, the CDR3 is TGTGCCAGCAGTTTTTCCGGAGATCAGTTGGGGGGGCCCAACTTCTATGGCTACACCTTC. This rearrangement joins TRBV27 to TRBJ1-2; tentatively, D is TRBD1 (6 bases). Germline V gives CDR1 MNHEY, CDR2 SMNVEV (reference sequence). CDR3 length equals 20 residues. Trimming took off 3 bases at V and 4 bases at J, with 30 bases between the two ends.

Many counts were recorded for this clonotype. The rearrangement joins TRBV6-1 to TRBJ1-1; no clear D. Deletions cut 6 bases from V and 6 bases from J, with 14 bases between. This CDR3 has 13 residues. Looked up from germline, CDR1 is MNHNS and CDR2 is SASEGT. The CDR3 DNA follows: TGTGCCAGCAGGCCCCAGATTGCGGCTGAAGCTTTCTTT. Translated, it gives CASRPQIAAEAFF.

The CDR3 is CASSERDFTDTQYF. CDR3 coding DNA: TGTGCCAGCAGTGAGCGGGATTTCACAGATACGCAGTATTTT. The genes are TRBV6-1 and TRBJ2-3; TRBD2 might be the D (6 bases). The CDR3 is made up of 14 amino acids. The germline V gene has CDR1 MNHNS and CDR2 SASEGT. The ends were cut back, 3 bases at V and 2 bases at J, with 9 bases in the middle.

This clonotype came up a few times. This chain's CDR3 is CASSFRQGNSVNYGYTF. The CDR3 DNA sequence: TGTGCCAGCAGTTTTCGACAGGGTAATTCGGTTAACTATGGCTACACCTTC. The chain carries TRBV12-3 or TRBV12-4 and TRBJ1-2; 7 bases line up with TRBD1. The CDR3 sequence is 17 residues long. J was trimmed by 1 base and V by 3 bases; bases with no gene match: 11.

This clonotype showed up just a few times. The V call is TRBV19, the J call TRBJ1-1, with D perhaps matching TRBD1 (5 bases). The length of the CDR3 is 19 residues. Germline V gives CDR1 LNHDA, CDR2 SQIVND (reference sequence). V was trimmed by 5 bases and J by 4 bases, leaving 29 bases between them. CDR3 protein: CASSSLGVRGGLRGTEAFF. CDR3 sequence (DNA): TGTGCCAGTAGTTCCCTTGGTGTTAGGGGAGGATTGCGTGGCACTGAAGCTTTCTTT. Based on the CDR3 plus reference TRBV19 and TRBJ1-1, the full variable domain is DGGITQSPKYLFRKEGQNVTLSCEQNLNHDAMYWYRQDPGQGLRLIYYSQIVNDFQKGDIAEGYSVSREKKESFPLTVTSAQKNPTAFYLCASSSLGVRGGLRGTEAFFGQGTRLTVV.

This clonotype was recorded once. This chain connects TRBV12-3 or TRBV12-4 to TRBJ2-7; tentatively, D is TRBD1 or TRBD2 (7 bases each). CDR3 length: 13 residues. Trimming stripped 4 bases from V and 5 bases from J, with 12 bases between. The CDR3 loop reads CASSSGGGHEQYV. Written as DNA, the CDR3 is TGTGCCAGCAGTTCAGGGGGGGGCCACGAGCAGTACGTC.

This clonotype was observed at least ten times. V and J are TRBV10-3 and TRBJ2-7; TRBD1 agrees at 7 bases. Germline trimming cut 6 bases from V and 5 bases from J; bases unmatched to any gene: 13. The CDR3 is made up of 15 amino acids. Germline CDR1 ENHRY, CDR2 SYGVKD. This CDR3 reads CAIRDSRGSRDEQYV. The CDR3 DNA sequence: TGTGCCATCAGAGACTCCAGGGGGTCCCGGGACGAGCAGTACGTC.